The 19 T cell receptor beta chains presented below share a single source sample, sequenced in a study of cytomegalovirus exposure and HLA in healthy donors. The PCR contained 60 Vbeta and 13 Jbeta primers. The assay was immunoSEQ multiplex PCR, and TCRdb's table has in-frame clones only and misses some. The sample records tens of thousands of clones, roughly 73% being singletons. The source material was PBMCs. Receptor source: a male donor in good health and CMV-seropositive.

The chain has TRBV7-8 and TRBJ1-5; 7 positions match TRBD1. Unmatched junction bases numbered 6, after V lost 5 bases and J lost 2 bases. This CDR3 has 15 residues. CDR1 is SGHVS, CDR2 FQNEAQ, per germline. This CDR3 is CASSRDRAGNQPQHF. CDR3 in DNA: TGTGCCAGCAGCCGAGACAGGGCTGGCAATCAGCCCCAGCATTTT.

The chain uses TRBV30 and TRBJ1-4, with 8 bases that match TRBD1. Germline lookup yields CDR1 GTSNPN and CDR2 SVGIG (reference sequence). The CDR3 totals 12 residues. V lost 7 bases to trimming and J lost 7 bases; unmatched junction nucleotides: 5. The CDR3 sequence is CAYGQGGEKLFF. CDR3 DNA sequence: TGTGCCTACGGACAGGGCGGTGAAAAACTGTTTTTT. Using reference TRBV30 and TRBJ1-4 for the parts outside the CDR3, the full variable domain is SQTIHQWPATLVQPVGSPLSLECTVEGTSNPNLYWYRQAAGRGLQLLFYSVGIGQISSEVPQNLSASRPQDRQFILSSKKLLLSDSGFYLCAYGQGGEKLFFGSGTQLSVL.

CDR3: CASSSSGRARYEQYF. CDR3 DNA: TGTGCCAGCAGTTCGAGCGGGAGGGCCCGCTACGAGCAGTACTTC. This rearrangement joins TRBV6-5 to TRBJ2-7, with 10 bases matching TRBD2. The CDR3 is 15 amino acids. Germline V gene data show CDR1 as MNHEY and CDR2 as SVGAGI. J gave up 3 bases and V 4 bases, and 6 bases lay outside the gene matches.

This clone has just one count. The chain joins TRBV30 to TRBJ1-2, with D hard to call. Germline V gives CDR1 GTSNPN, CDR2 SVGIG (reference sequence). Between the trimmed V and J ends, which lost 0 bases and 2 bases, there was a span of 13 bases. This CDR3 comprises 15 residues. The DNA for the CDR3 is TGTGCCTGGAGTGTACTTAGAGGGCCCAACTATGGCTACACCTTC. This sequence encodes CAWSVLRGPNYGYTF.

V is TRBV15 and J is TRBJ1-4, with 7 bases fitting TRBD1. J lost 4 bases, V lost 2 bases, and 7 bases had no gene match. CDR1 is LNHNV and CDR2 is YYDKDF in the germline V gene (reference sequence). The CDR3 consists of 16 residues. In DNA form, the CDR3 reads TGTGCCACCAGCAGAAGGATCCAGGGGGATAATGAAAAACTGTTTTTT. Protein: CATSRRIQGDNEKLFF.

V is TRBV28 and J is TRBJ1-2; 8 bases are shared with TRBD1. The junction had 10 bases not matched to a gene; V was cut back by 7 bases and J by 6 bases. This CDR3 is 14 amino acids long. Germline V gives CDR1 MDHEN, CDR2 SYDVKM. As DNA, the CDR3 is TGTGCCAGCATTTCCCAACCGACAGGGGATGGCTACACCTTC. It is translated as CASISQPTGDGYTF.

This clone was counted once. The chain employs TRBV4-1 and TRBJ2-1, with 7 positions matching TRBD2. The CDR3 has 17 residues. V lost 3 bases to trimming and J lost 0 bases; unmatched junction nucleotides: 8. Germline lookup yields CDR1 MGHRA and CDR2 YSYEKL. As DNA, the CDR3 is TGCGCCAGCAGCCACGATAGGACTAGTGTCTCCTACAATGAGCAGTTCTTC. The encoded protein is CASSHDRTSVSYNEQFF.

This chain's CDR3 is CASSRESFDEQYF. CDR3 DNA sequence: TGCGCCAGCAGCCGAGAAAGCTTTGACGAGCAGTACTTC. The chain carries TRBV4-1 and TRBJ2-7; no clear D gene. CDR1 is MGHRA, CDR2 YSYEKL, per germline. The CDR3 consists of 13 residues. Trimming shortened V by 4 bases and J by 5 bases, and 12 bases separated the two germline ends.

This clone was counted only a few times. V is TRBV19 and J is TRBJ2-1; TRBD2 matches at 11 bases. Germline V gene lookup returns CDR1 LNHDA and CDR2 SQIVND (reference sequence). Trimming took 7 bases from V and 0 from J; bases not matched to a gene: 11. The CDR3 is 18 residues long. This CDR3 is CASNRLAGTINSYNEQFF. The CDR3 DNA sequence: TGTGCCAGTAACCGACTAGCGGGGACAATTAACTCCTACAATGAGCAGTTCTTC. Variable domain in full (rest from reference TRBV19 and TRBJ2-1): DGGITQSPKYLFRKEGQNVTLSCEQNLNHDAMYWYRQDPGQGLRLIYYSQIVNDFQKGDIAEGYSVSREKKESFPLTVTSAQKNPTAFYLCASNRLAGTINSYNEQFFGPGTRLTVL.

The chain recombines TRBV10-3 with TRBJ2-3; perhaps TRBD2 as D (7 bases). Germline V gene lookup returns CDR1 ENHRY and CDR2 SYGVKD. The CDR3 covers 13 residues. V lost 8 bases to trimming and J lost 4 bases, with 13 bases between them. DNA for the CDR3: TGTGCCATCGCTGGGGGGGCCGCAGATACGCAGTATTTT. Amino acid sequence: CAIAGGAADTQYF.

The chain employs TRBV11-2 and TRBJ2-5, with TRBD2 identical over 12 bases. This CDR3 contains 18 residues. Germline V gene lookup returns CDR1 SGHAT and CDR2 FQNNGV. The V gene end was trimmed by 3 bases and the J gene end by 5 bases; junction bases not matched to a gene: 13. CDR3 nucleotides: TGTGCCAGCAGCTTTAGGGTTCTAGCGGGAGGGCCAGATGAGACCCAGTACTTC. Translation gives CASSFRVLAGGPDETQYF.

This clone was seen only once. The chain recombines TRBV5-4 with TRBJ2-2, with 13 positions matching TRBD2. CDR3 length equals 17 residues. V lost 4 bases to trimming and J lost 1 base; unmatched junction nucleotides: 4. Germline values: CDR1 SGHNT, CDR2 YYREEE (reference sequence). The CDR3: CASSLGLAGLNTGELFF. For the CDR3, the DNA is TGTGCCAGCAGCCTGGGACTAGCGGGATTGAACACCGGGGAGCTGTTTTTT.

CDR3 amino acids: CASRGTGEQPQHF. In nucleotides, the CDR3 is TGTGCCAGCAGGGGGACAGGGGAACAGCCCCAGCATTTT. The chain carries TRBV2 and TRBJ1-5; 10 bases are a match to TRBD1. The germline V gene has CDR1 SNHLY and CDR2 FYNNEI. The CDR3 consists of 13 residues. Unmatched junction bases numbered 3, after V lost 6 bases and J lost 7 bases.

The chain joins TRBV29-1 to TRBJ2-1; TRBD2 aligns across 13 bases. This CDR3 region has 14 residues. V was clipped by 2 bases and J by 7 bases; unmatched bases: 2. The germline gives CDR1 SQVTM, CDR2 ANQGSEA. The chain's CDR3 is CSVERTSGRNEQFF. Written as DNA, the CDR3 is TGCAGCGTTGAAAGGACTAGCGGGAGAAATGAGCAGTTCTTC.

This chain uses TRBV28 with TRBJ2-2, with D possibly TRBD2 on 5 matching bases. Germline V lookup: CDR1 MDHEN, CDR2 SYDVKM. Trimming left V 5 bases short and J 4 bases short, with 5 bases between. This CDR3 contains 12 residues. CDR3 loop: CASSTSTGELFF. CDR3 bases: TGTGCCAGCAGTACTAGCACCGGGGAGCTGTTTTTT.

This chain connects TRBV5-1 to TRBJ2-3; D is perhaps TRBD1 (5 bases). V was trimmed by 0 bases and J by 3 bases, leaving 11 bases between them. Germline-derived CDR1 and CDR2 are SGHRS and YFSETQ. There are 15 residues in the CDR3. The CDR3 reads CASSLVGARTDTQYF. The DNA for the CDR3 is TGCGCCAGCAGCTTGGTAGGGGCCCGGACAGATACGCAGTATTTT.

The V call is TRBV4-1, the J call TRBJ2-7; D might be TRBD2 (5 bases). This CDR3 spans 14 amino acids. Germline V CDR1 and CDR2: MGHRA, YSYEKL. V lost 2 bases and J lost 7, with 15 bases in between. Here the CDR3 DNA reads TGCGCCAGCAGCCAACGGGCCTCACCGGGGGAGCAGTACTTC. It encodes CASSQRASPGEQYF.

V gene TRBV27 combines with J gene TRBJ2-1, with 9 bases matching TRBD2. After removal of 8 bases from V and 9 bases from J, the junction contained 8 bases not matched to a gene. This CDR3 has 13 residues. Germline V lookup: CDR1 MNHEY, CDR2 SMNVEV (reference sequence). The CDR3 sequence: CASYAGGRGEQFF. The CDR3 DNA sequence: TGTGCCAGCTACGCGGGGGGGCGGGGTGAGCAGTTCTTC.

DNA for the CDR3: TGTGCCAGCAGCTTTACCGGGGGGCGGGCCGGGGAGCTGTTTTTT. It codes for CASSFTGGRAGELFF. The chain recombines TRBV7-2 with TRBJ2-2, with D possibly TRBD2 on 7 matching bases. There are 15 residues in the CDR3. Germline V gene sequence: CDR1 SGHTA, CDR2 FQGNSA. Trimming pared 3 bases from V and 6 bases from J, leaving 14 bases between. Full variable domain (missing parts from reference TRBV7-2 and TRBJ2-2): GAGVSQSPSNKVTEKGKDVELRCDPISGHTALYWYRQSLGQGLEFLIYFQGNSAPDKSGLPSDRFSAERTGGSVSTLTIQRTQQEDSAVYLCASSFTGGRAGELFFGEGSRLTVL.